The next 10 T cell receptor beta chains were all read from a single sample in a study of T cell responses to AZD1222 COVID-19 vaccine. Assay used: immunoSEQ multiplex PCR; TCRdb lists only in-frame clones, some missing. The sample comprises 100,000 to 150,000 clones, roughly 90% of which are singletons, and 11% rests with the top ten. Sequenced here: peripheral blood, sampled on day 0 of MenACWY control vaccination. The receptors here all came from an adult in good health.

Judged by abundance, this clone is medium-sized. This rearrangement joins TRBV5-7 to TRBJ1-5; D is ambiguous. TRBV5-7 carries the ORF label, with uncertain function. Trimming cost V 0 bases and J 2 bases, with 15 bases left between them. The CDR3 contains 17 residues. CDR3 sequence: CASSLEYRAAGNQPQHF. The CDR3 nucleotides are TGTGCCAGCAGCTTGGAGTACCGCGCGGCCGGCAATCAGCCCCAGCATTTT.

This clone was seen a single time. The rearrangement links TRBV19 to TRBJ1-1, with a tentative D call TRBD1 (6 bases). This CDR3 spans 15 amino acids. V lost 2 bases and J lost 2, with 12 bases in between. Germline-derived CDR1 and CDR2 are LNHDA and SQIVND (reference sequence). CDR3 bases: TGTGCCAGTAGTATACAGGGGTTGGTTAACACTGAAGCTTTCTTT. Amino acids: CASSIQGLVNTEAFF.

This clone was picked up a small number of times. CDR3 in amino acids: CASSHRDRFSYEQYF. The CDR3 region has the DNA TGTGCCAGCAGCCACAGAGACAGGTTCTCCTACGAGCAGTACTTC. The chain carries TRBV4-2 and TRBJ2-7; a possible D gene is TRBD1 (6 bases). The V end was cut by 3 bases, the J end by 0 bases, with 12 bases between. Looked up from germline, CDR1 is LGHNA and CDR2 is YNFKEQ. This CDR3 comprises 15 residues.

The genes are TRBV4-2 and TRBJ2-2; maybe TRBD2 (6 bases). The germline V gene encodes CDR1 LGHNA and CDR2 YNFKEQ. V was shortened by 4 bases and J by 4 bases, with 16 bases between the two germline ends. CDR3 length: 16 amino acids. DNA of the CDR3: TGTGCCAGCAGCCCTTTTGTGGGAGGCGGCACCGGGGAGCTGTTTTTT. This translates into CASSPFVGGGTGELFF.

The CDR3 is CASSLVTDTDTQYF. For the CDR3, the DNA is TGTGCCAGCAGTTTAGTGACGGACACAGATACGCAGTATTTT. The gene calls are TRBV27 and TRBJ2-3, with D unresolved. The germline CDR1 and CDR2 sequences are MNHEY and SMNVEV (reference sequence). Between the trimmed V and J ends, which lost 2 bases and 2 bases, there was a span of 8 bases. The length of the CDR3 is 14 residues.

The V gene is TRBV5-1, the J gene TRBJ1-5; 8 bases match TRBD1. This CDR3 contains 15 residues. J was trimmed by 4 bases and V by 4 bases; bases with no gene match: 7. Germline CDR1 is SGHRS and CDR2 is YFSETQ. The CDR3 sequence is CASSPGWTGNQPQHF. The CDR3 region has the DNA TGCGCCAGCAGCCCGGGCTGGACAGGGAATCAGCCCCAGCATTTT. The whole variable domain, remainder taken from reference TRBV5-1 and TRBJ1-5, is KAGVTQTPRYLIKTRGQQVTLSCSPISGHRSVSWYQQTPGQGLQFLFEYFSETQRNKGNFPGRFSGRQFSNSRSEMNVSTLELGDSALYLCASSPGWTGNQPQHFGDGTRLSIL.

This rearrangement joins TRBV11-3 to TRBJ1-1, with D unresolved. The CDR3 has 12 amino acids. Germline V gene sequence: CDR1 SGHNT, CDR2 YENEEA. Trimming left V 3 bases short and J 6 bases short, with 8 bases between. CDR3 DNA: TGTGCCAGCAGCTTGAGGGAGGCTGAAGCTTTCTTT. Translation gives CASSLREAEAFF.

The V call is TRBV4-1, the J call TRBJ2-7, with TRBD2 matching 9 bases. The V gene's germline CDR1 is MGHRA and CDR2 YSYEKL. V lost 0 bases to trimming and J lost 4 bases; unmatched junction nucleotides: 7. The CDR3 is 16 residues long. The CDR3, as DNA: TGCGCCAGCAGCCAAGAAGGGGCTAGCGGGGTTTACGAGCAGTACTTC. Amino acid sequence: CASSQEGASGVYEQYF.

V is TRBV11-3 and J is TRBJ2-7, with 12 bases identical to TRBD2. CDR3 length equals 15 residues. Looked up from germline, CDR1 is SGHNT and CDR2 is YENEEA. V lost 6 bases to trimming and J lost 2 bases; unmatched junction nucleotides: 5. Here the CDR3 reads CASRLGLAGTYEQYF. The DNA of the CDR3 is TGTGCCAGCAGGCTAGGACTAGCGGGAACCTACGAGCAGTACTTC.

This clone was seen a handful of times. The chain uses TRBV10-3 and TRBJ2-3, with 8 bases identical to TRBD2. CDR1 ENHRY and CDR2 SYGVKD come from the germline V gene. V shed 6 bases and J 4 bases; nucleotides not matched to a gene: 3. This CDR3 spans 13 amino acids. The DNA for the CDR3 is TGTGCCATCAGGACCGGGGGGGCAGATACGCAGTATTTT. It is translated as CAIRTGGADTQYF.